The entry that follows covers one T cell receptor beta chain sequence. Its antigen remains undetermined. The record has no base qualities; no much larger clone is one base away. The germline V gene (reference sequence) supplies CDR1 MNHEY and CDR2 SMNVEV. The V and J ends are trimmed by 5 bases and 4 bases, leaving 12 bases between them. Inclusive of the bounding cysteine and phenylalanine, the CDR3 is 14 residues long. Only the CDR3 DNA stays, 42 bases, in frame from base 1. This record belongs to a study of PD-1 blockade in classical Hodgkin lymphoma (dated by TCRdb to 2020 to 2021). Notes on the research overall: Nivolumab dosing was 3 mg/kg intravenously every 2 weeks, continuing until either disease progression or unacceptable toxicity. The study used TCR beta sequencing and CyTOF to define a peripheral blood immune signature of response to PD-1 blockade in classical Hodgkin lymphoma. Paper-wide results and their limitations: By C4D1, a significant rise was seen in CD4+ TCR diversity but not in CD8+ TCR diversity (p=0.0027 vs p=0.16), and the rise was most apparent among complete responders (p=0.02). Only a single clinical trial cohort was studied, and what caused the repertoire differences, possibly disease activity or prior therapy, remained undefined. Baseline TCR diversity was reported to be lower in newly diagnosed patients than in healthy donors, and even lower in relapsed/refractory patients. Baseline diversity similar to that of newly diagnosed patients was observed in trial patients achieving complete response, whereas significantly lower diversity was observed in partial responders and progressors. Patients starting nivolumab less than 1 year after ASCT had lower diversity and were excluded from later analyses to avoid confounding by immune reconstitution.

Genomic DNA was extracted with the Qiagen DNeasy kit from unsorted PBMCs and from negatively selected CD4+ and CD8+ fractions. Amplification of TCR beta CDR3 regions was done by immunoSEQ multiplex PCR with primers that anneal to V and J segments. A synthetic immune receptor repertoire was used to minimize amplification bias, and any remaining bias was removed computationally after sequencing. The paper's data handling went like this. Custom Python scripts were used to quantify repertoire diversity as the Shannon entropy index. Unsorted, CD4+ and CD8+ repertoires were analyzed separately, except for combined analyses in which CD4+ and CD8+ sequences were merged in silico. A clone counted as expanded when the clone's frequency after treatment rose at least 2-fold relative to C1D1, and clones undetected at baseline were given a pseudocount of 0.5. Singleton clones were defined as clones with 0 or 1 copy at C1D1, and non-singleton clones were defined as clones with 2 or more copies. Clones expanded in unsorted samples were annotated as CD4+, CD8+ or unknown by matching protein sequences in sorted samples from the same patient. Wilcoxon tests were applied to paired samples to test diversity changes from C1D1 to C4D1. The table was pulled from immuneACCESS by TCRdb, which kept in-frame rearrangements only. Such tables lose some clones; where checked, under half of the loss comes from unresolved V genes, and the rest has no known cause. D and trimming were read from the DNA, whereas the V and J calls and clone size are those reported in that table. This sample has about 97,000 clones in its table, and 80% to 85% of those were observed once. The leading ten clones occupy about 12% of the sample.

The time point tag for this specimen amounts to: cycle 1 day 1 (C1D1), immediately before nivolumab initiation. All trial patients had relapsed after autologous stem cell transplantation, with cohorts A, B and C differing in prior brentuximab vedotin exposure. The trial cohort included 50 or so patients with relapsed/refractory classical Hodgkin lymphoma, and each patient had a best overall response of complete response, partial response or progressive disease. In the multi-cohort phase II CheckMate 205 trial, trial patients received single-agent nivolumab. An independent review committee assessed best overall response by applying the 2007 International Working Group response criteria. PBMCs from the trial were collected at three points: immediately before nivolumab initiation (C1D1), and during therapy at cycle 2 day 1 and cycle 4 day 1. Peripheral blood was collected in 8 mL Vacutainer Cell Preparation Tubes, from which PBMCs were isolated by centrifugation and then cryopreserved.

Source: peripheral blood mononuclear cells (PBMCs), taken at baseline. This clonotype originated in a human donor with classical Hodgkin lymphoma. In this chain, TRBV27 is recombined with TRBJ1-5, with the D segment identity uncertain. CDR3 region: CASSPRLGNQPQHF. The DNA sequence is as follows: TGTGCCAGCAGTCCAAGACTGGGGAATCAGCCCCAGCATTTT.